The source of this TCR beta chain is a study of CD8+CD57+ T cells in acquired aplastic anemia. Across the study: DNA per sorted CD4+ or CD8+ sample ranged 0.2 to 27.4 ug, averaging approximately 3.3 ug. Healthy donors had, on average, approximately 9.9 million reads for their CD4+ cells.

Turning to this clonotype: The target antigen is unknown.

Germline assignment: CDR1 ENHRY and CDR2 SYGVKD. The CDR3 totals 15 residues. With 4 bases clipped from V and 0 bases from J, the junction kept 5 bases outside the gene matches. Overall study results and limits: Patients and controls shared 25 to 30 CD8+ CDR3 sequences, which appeared highly expressed in patients and within their immunodominant clones. Researchers reported that CD8+ Simpson's diversity was not significantly different in patients versus controls.

Genomic DNA constituted the template upon which TCR beta VDJ and CDR3 profiling was performed. Via MiXCR, TCRdb re-called the reads, giving one row per CDR3 protein. This sample has approximately 65,000 distinct CDR3 sequences, with about 50% found just once. The rearrangement links TRBV10-3 to TRBJ1-1, with TRBD1 matching over 7 bases. Sequencing was performed on sorted CD4+, CD8+, or CD8+CD57+ T cells (not recorded which) from PBMCs. This clonotype was sampled from a human donor in good health, serving as a control. This CDR3 reads CAISGSGGMNTEAFF. CDR3 bases: TGTGCCATCAGTGGGTCAGGGGGGATGAACACTGAAGCTTTCTTT.